The next 12 T cell receptor beta chains were all read from a single sample in a study of vaccination effects on CD4 cells after COVID-19. Prior to sequencing, the ViraFEST assay stimulated PBMC with viral peptide pools, which expanded the antigen-specific CD4+ T cells. The culture ran for about 11 days, and then CD4+ T cells were isolated. Infection dated between March and December 2020, before the Alpha, Beta and Delta variants reached the United States. The protocol was immunoSEQ multiplex PCR, while the TCRdb copy is restricted to in-frame clones and leaves out a portion. The data show under 55,000 clones, about 75% seen once. Their antigens remain unidentified. The source material was CD4+ T cells from PBMCs cultured with a peptide pool, sampled before COVID-19 vaccination. The source is a human donor who had a prior SARS-CoV-2 infection.

The CDR3 coding sequence is TGTGCCAGCAGCTTTCGACGCCAAGAGCAGTTCTTC. This translates into CASSFRRQEQFF. This chain uses TRBV7-9 with TRBJ2-1; the D is unclear. CDR1 SEHNR and CDR2 FQNEAQ come from the germline V gene (reference sequence). Deletions cut 3 bases from V and 10 bases from J, with 10 bases between. The CDR3 contains 12 residues.

J is TRBJ1-1 and V is TRBV27, with 9 positions matching TRBD1. V was pared by 6 bases and J by 0 bases, with 8 bases of the junction left unmatched. CDR1 is MNHEY, CDR2 SMNVEV, per germline (reference sequence). The CDR3 runs 16 residues. The DNA of the CDR3 is TGTGCCAGCAGCTGGACAGGGGACCTAATGAACACTGAAGCTTTCTTT. This gives the protein CASSWTGDLMNTEAFF.

J is TRBJ2-3 and V is TRBV15; D is possibly TRBD2 (6 bases). Germline assignment: CDR1 LNHNV and CDR2 YYDKDF (reference sequence). CDR3 size: 15 residues. V dropped 0 bases and J dropped 1 base, with 8 bases sitting between them. As DNA, the CDR3 is TGTGCCACCAGCAGAGATCCGGGGGGCACAGATACGCAGTATTTT. Its protein product is CATSRDPGGTDTQYF.

The V and J genes are TRBV20-1 and TRBJ1-5; TRBD1 is a possible D gene (6 bases). The V and J ends lost 4 bases and 11 bases respectively, with 12 bases between them. This CDR3 spans 11 amino acids. Germline CDR1 reads DFQATT; CDR2 reads SNEGSKA (reference sequence). The CDR3 coding sequence is TGCAGTGCTACACAGGGTGTCGCCCAGCATTTT. This sequence encodes CSATQGVAQHF.

The V call is TRBV28, the J call TRBJ1-6; possibly TRBD1 for D (6 bases). Between the trimmed V and J ends, which lost 2 bases and 6 bases, there was a span of 20 bases. Germline CDR1 reads MDHEN; CDR2 reads SYDVKM. The CDR3 sequence is 18 residues long. CDR3 bases: TGTGCCAGCAGTTTAAGAACTCACTCAGGGACAATTAATTCACCCCTCCACTTT. The encoded protein is CASSLRTHSGTINSPLHF.

The J gene is TRBJ1-6, the V gene TRBV27, with D tentatively TRBD1 (5 bases). Germline values: CDR1 MNHEY, CDR2 SMNVEV (reference sequence). The CDR3 runs 17 residues. V gave up 5 bases and J gave up 2 bases, with 16 bases separating them. This CDR3 reads CASSLTGPPTYNSPLHF. The DNA of the CDR3 is TGTGCCAGCAGTCTGACGGGGCCGCCGACCTATAATTCACCCCTCCACTTT.

V and J are TRBV11-1 and TRBJ2-2; 7 bases map to TRBD1. This CDR3 region has 16 residues. CDR1 and CDR2 from the germline V gene are SGHAT and FQDESV (reference sequence). J was trimmed by 0 bases and V by 5 bases; bases with no gene match: 6. Here the CDR3 reads CASSLMTGTNTGELFF. The CDR3 bases are TGTGCCAGCAGCCTAATGACAGGGACGAACACCGGGGAGCTGTTTTTT.

This chain links TRBV3-1 (or the pseudogene TRBV3-2) with TRBJ2-6; D is perhaps TRBD1 (6 bases). V was cut by 1 base and J by 1 base, with 11 bases left in between. The CDR3 consists of 17 residues. CDR1 and CDR2 from the germline V gene are LGHDT and YNNKEL (reference sequence). CDR3 region: CASSQAITGSGANVLTF. CDR3 sequence (DNA): TGTGCCAGCAGCCAAGCAATTACAGGGTCTGGGGCCAACGTCCTGACTTTC.

The chain recombines TRBV6-2 or TRBV6-3 with TRBJ2-2; 7 bases fit TRBD1. With V trimmed by 2 bases and J by 2 bases, 8 bases remained unmatched. CDR1 MNHEY and CDR2 SVGEGT come from the germline V gene. This CDR3 is 17 amino acids long. CDR3 DNA sequence: TGTGCCAGCAGTTACAGTCCCGGGACAGCCAACACCGGGGAGCTGTTTTTT. It is translated as CASSYSPGTANTGELFF.

The rearrangement links TRBV3-1 (or the pseudogene TRBV3-2) to TRBJ2-7; 9 nucleotides agree with TRBD1. The CDR3 loop spans 16 amino acids. The V gene end was trimmed by 3 bases and the J gene end by 3 bases; junction bases not matched to a gene: 9. Germline V lookup: CDR1 LGHDT, CDR2 YNNKEL (reference sequence). The DNA for the CDR3 is TGTGCCAGCAGCCACCTAATACAGGGGGCGGGCTACGAGCAGTACTTC. It encodes CASSHLIQGAGYEQYF.

The J gene is TRBJ2-4, the V gene TRBV5-6, with 7 bases lining up with TRBD2. V lost 0 bases and J lost 5; bases outside the gene matches: 5. CDR1 and CDR2 (germline): SGHDT, YYEEEE. The CDR3 length is 15 residues. The CDR3 protein is CASSLGPGLQNIQYF. The CDR3 region has the DNA TGTGCCAGCAGCTTGGGACCGGGACTACAAAACATTCAGTACTTC.

This clone was seen a single time. J is TRBJ2-5 and V is TRBV7-3; 8 bases line up with TRBD1. The CDR3 runs 18 residues. Germline V gene sequence: CDR1 SGHTA, CDR2 FQGTGA. J lost 3 bases, V lost 3 bases, and 15 bases had no gene match. This CDR3 reads CASSLGKIGQGRKETQYF. The CDR3 coding sequence is TGTGCCAGCAGCTTGGGGAAGATCGGACAGGGTAGGAAAGAGACCCAGTACTTC.